These 5 T cell receptor beta chains were all obtained from the same sample, sequenced in a study of T cells in Graves' hyperthyroidism and ophthalmopathy. Regions amplified from RNA transcripts were the TCR beta CDR3 regions. TCR CDR3 underwent first-round RT-PCR with the HTBI primer set. MiXCR was run by TCRdb on the multiplex PCR reads, yielding one entry per CDR3 protein. The data show around 350,000 distinct CDR3 sequences, approximately 16% seen once. The material sequenced was blood. Source of these receptors: a woman aged 60 to 75 with Graves' ophthalmopathy.

In this sample, this clonotype turned up a few times. The V gene is TRBV27, the J gene TRBJ2-7; 8 bases are a match to TRBD2. With 2 bases clipped from V and 4 bases from J, the junction kept 16 bases outside the gene matches. CDR1 and CDR2 (germline): MNHEY, SMNVEV (reference sequence). This CDR3 has 18 residues. The chain's CDR3 is CASSLTSPVREGLYEQYF. The CDR3 region has the DNA TGTGCCAGCAGTTTAACCTCCCCGGTACGGGAGGGCCTGTACGAGCAGTACTTC.

This clonotype was observed at least ten times. CDR3 region: CASSGLAGGPGEQFF. In DNA form, the CDR3 reads TGTGCCAGCAGTGGACTAGCGGGAGGGCCTGGGGAGCAGTTCTTC. The chain recombines TRBV12-3 or TRBV12-4 with TRBJ2-1; 15 bases line up with TRBD2. The CDR3 loop spans 15 amino acids. After removal of 5 bases from V and 10 bases from J, the junction contained 6 bases not matched to a gene.

The rearrangement joins TRBV6-2 or TRBV6-3 to TRBJ2-1; D perhaps matches TRBD2 (5 bases). V lost 7 bases and J 2 bases, leaving 15 bases between the germline ends. Germline CDR1 is MNHEY and CDR2 is SVGEGT. This CDR3 is 15 amino acids long. The CDR3, as DNA: TGTGCCAGCACCCCCGGGGTGTCCACCTACAATGAGCAGTTCTTC. Translating it yields CASTPGVSTYNEQFF.

There are many counts of this clonotype. The chain combines TRBV2 with TRBJ2-1; D gene ambiguous. CDR3 length: 16 amino acids. V lost 0 bases and J 4 bases, leaving 13 bases between the germline ends. Germline lookup yields CDR1 SNHLY and CDR2 FYNNEI. The CDR3 DNA follows: TGTGCCAGCAGTGAAGCTGCGACACGGCCTTACAATGAGCAGTTCTTC. This encodes CASSEAATRPYNEQFF.

This clonotype was counted between two and nine times. This rearrangement joins TRBV5-4 to TRBJ2-3, with D possibly being TRBD1 or TRBD2 (6 bases each). Trimming removed 2 bases at V and 2 bases at J, with 15 bases between. The V gene's germline CDR1 is SGHNT and CDR2 YYREEE (reference sequence). The CDR3 covers 16 residues. CDR3 bases: TGTGCCAGCAGCTTACGGGAGACAGGTCCCACAGATACGCAGTATTTT. As protein: CASSLRETGPTDTQYF. The full variable domain, with the rest looked up from reference TRBV5-4 and TRBJ2-3, is ETGVTQSPTHLIKTRGQQVTLRCSSQSGHNTVSWYQQALGQGPQFIFQYYREEENGRGNFPPRFSGLQFPNYSSELNVNALELDDSALYLCASSLRETGPTDTQYFGPGTRLTVL.